This T cell receptor beta chain was identified during a study of response to subunit inactivated influenza vaccine. Study results and caveats: New T cells are recruited in small numbers by each seasonal influenza vaccination, according to the authors' suggestion.

A single record per CDR3 protein comes from TCRdb applying MiXCR to the RT-PCR reads. The sample includes 250,000 to 350,000 distinct CDR3 sequences, approximately 23% of them seen just once. This clonotype was counted a few times. Its target is not known. Trimming took 1 base from V and 4 from J, leaving 7 bases between them. This CDR3 contains 13 residues. The germline V gene encodes CDR1 ENHRY and CDR2 SYGVKD. Sequences were derived from PBMCs from blood, sampled approximately 20 months after vaccination. The sequence was obtained from a man aged 50 to 69 who received an inactivated influenza vaccine. The chain uses TRBV10-3 and TRBJ2-5, with D perhaps TRBD1 or TRBD2 (5 bases each). The CDR3 DNA is TGTGCCATCAGTGAGTTTGGGGGAGAGACCCAGTACTTC. It yields the protein CAISEFGGETQYF.